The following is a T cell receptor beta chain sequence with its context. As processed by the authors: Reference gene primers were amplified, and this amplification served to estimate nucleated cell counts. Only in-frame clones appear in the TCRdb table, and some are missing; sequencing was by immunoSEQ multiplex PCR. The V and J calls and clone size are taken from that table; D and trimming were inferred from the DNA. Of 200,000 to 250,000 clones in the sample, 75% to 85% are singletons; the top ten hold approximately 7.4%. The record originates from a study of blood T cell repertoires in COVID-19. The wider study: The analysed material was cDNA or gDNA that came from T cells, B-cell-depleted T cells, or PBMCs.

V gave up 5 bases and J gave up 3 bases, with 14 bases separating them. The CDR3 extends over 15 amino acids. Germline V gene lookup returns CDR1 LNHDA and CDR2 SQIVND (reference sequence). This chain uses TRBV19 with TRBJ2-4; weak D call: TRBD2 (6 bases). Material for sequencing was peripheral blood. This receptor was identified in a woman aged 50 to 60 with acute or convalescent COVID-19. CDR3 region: CASSLSGTYKNIQYF. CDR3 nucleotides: TGTGCCAGTAGTCTATCCGGGACTTACAAAAACATTCAGTACTTC. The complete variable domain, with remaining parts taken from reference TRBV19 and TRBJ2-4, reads DGGITQSPKYLFRKEGQNVTLSCEQNLNHDAMYWYRQDPGQGLRLIYYSQIVNDFQKGDIAEGYSVSREKKESFPLTVTSAQKNPTAFYLCASSLSGTYKNIQYFGAGTRLSVL.